These T cell receptor beta chains were read from a single sample in a study of response to subunit inactivated influenza vaccine. TCRdb reanalysed the RT-PCR reads using MiXCR and keeps one entry per CDR3 protein. Of about 160,000 distinct CDR3 sequences listed, about a tenth are singletons. The source material was non-naive T cells sorted from PBMCs, sampled roughly 46 days after vaccination. These receptors were obtained from a man between 50 and 59 years old who received an inactivated influenza vaccine. Both conserved end residues are trimmed from each CDR3.

j_call v_call cdr3_aa
TRBJ2-7 TRBV14 ASSQIGNEQY
TRBJ2-7 TRBV21-1 ASSFNDRGPYEQY
TRBJ1-1 TRBV5-6 ASRGKLGRNTEAF
TRBJ2-1 TRBV7-2 ASRLGAGGGNEQF
TRBJ2-1 TRBV7-9 ASSPLSTYNEQF
TRBJ2-1 TRBV7-9 ASRTTGTSGEQF
TRBJ2-3 TRBV28 ASSLSARTDTQY
TRBJ2-7 TRBV28 ASSTPGTGGYEQY
TRBJ2-3 TRBV6-1 ASSPSPASGGLDTQY
TRBJ2-4 TRBV28 ASSLAGLGEENIQY
TRBJ2-7 TRBV12-3/TRBV12-4 ASSLFSYEQY
TRBJ2-1 TRBV9 ASPRNRVSYNEQF
TRBJ1-4 TRBV4-1 ASSQDPGSVSANEKLF
TRBJ2-7 TRBV20-1 SGGQGAYEQY
TRBJ1-5 TRBV29-1 SVEAGSGQPQH
TRBJ2-1 TRBV11-2 ASSPRAQQGYFGRYNEQF
TRBJ2-3 TRBV20-1 SASLGVYTDTQY
TRBJ2-5 TRBV4-2 ASSQALRGARTQY
TRBJ2-3 TRBV5-6 AISPGGSDTQY
TRBJ2-4 TRBV4-3 ASSQLTGAKNIQY
TRBJ1-1 TRBV18 ASSPSSTGQIGTEAF
TRBJ1-5 TRBV6-2/TRBV6-3 ASLQSSNQPQH
TRBJ2-7 TRBV28 ASSSGLAGTYEQY
TRBJ1-5 TRBV29-1 SVGQRDQPQH
TRBJ2-3 TRBV2 ASKAIVGTRLTDTQY
TRBJ2-1 TRBV10-2 ASGGLASYNEQF
TRBJ2-2 TRBV7-9 ASSLDSNGELF
TRBJ2-2 TRBV7-8 ASMQGTLSAPGELF
TRBJ2-1 TRBV4-3 ASSQEVSGGRHNEQF
TRBJ1-5 TRBV20-1 SARKGPAEYQPQH
TRBJ1-1 TRBV20-1 SARDPRALSPGTEAF
TRBJ2-1 TRBV6-2/TRBV6-3 ASSSSRASSYNEQF
TRBJ2-5 TRBV6-6 ASSRGQKETQY
TRBJ1-1 TRBV5-1 ASSHDLNTEAF
TRBJ1-3 TRBV7-9 ASSLGMDGNTIY
TRBJ1-2 TRBV7-9 ASSTGYLGYGYT
TRBJ1-1 TRBV27 ASSRGRATEAF
TRBJ2-1 TRBV10-1 ASSEEDSYNEQF
TRBJ1-1 TRBV28 ASSLTGGLTEAF
TRBJ1-5 TRBV19 ASSRGQGNQPQH
TRBJ1-5 TRBV12-3/TRBV12-4 ASSLYDRPQH
TRBJ1-5 TRBV28 ASSPQGARQPQH
TRBJ1-5 TRBV20-1 SARDVTGGVQPQH
TRBJ2-5 TRBV7-2 ASSSQAGQETQY
TRBJ1-1 TRBV10-3 AISPGTGSTEAF
TRBJ2-1 TRBV5-1 ASRSTSGSNEQF
TRBJ2-1 TRBV20-1 SARFKRTTAYNEQF
TRBJ1-2 TRBV28 ASTGVNYGYT
TRBJ2-5 TRBV5-1 ASKFRTDQETQY
TRBJ2-2 TRBV10-3 AIRTVDGRAWDTGELF
TRBJ2-2 TRBV28 ASSLAGYTGELF
TRBJ2-3 TRBV10-3 AIRPGQGDTQY
TRBJ2-5 TRBV5-5 ASSWGAGGGETQY
TRBJ1-3 TRBV5-1 ASSSQTTGSGNTIY